What follows are 32 T cell receptor beta chains derived from one specimen sequenced in a study of cytomegalovirus exposure and HLA in healthy donors. 13 Jbeta primers and 60 Vbeta primers were used for the PCR. Clones were sequenced by immunoSEQ multiplex PCR, and TCRdb holds only the in-frame ones, with some missing. The sample consists of 130,000 to 150,000 clones, 75% to 80% of them appearing once. The specimen was PBMCs. Receptor source: a man between 18 and 35 years old in good health and CMV-seronegative.

The chain joins TRBV19 to TRBJ2-3; the match to TRBD2 covers 8 bases. Germline V gene data show CDR1 as LNHDA and CDR2 as SQIVND (reference sequence). There are 18 residues in the CDR3. J was trimmed by 3 bases and V by 3 bases; bases with no gene match: 14. The DNA of the CDR3 is TGTGCCAGTAGTATGATACCGGGGGGGAAACAATTAACAGATACGCAGTATTTT. Translation: CASSMIPGGKQLTDTQYF.

This chain links TRBV4-2 with TRBJ2-3; 7 positions agree with TRBD1. CDR3 size: 14 residues. Unmatched junction bases numbered 0, after V lost 0 bases and J lost 3 bases. The germline gives CDR1 LGHNA, CDR2 YNFKEQ. The CDR3 sequence is CASSQEQGTDTQYF. CDR3 DNA: TGTGCCAGCAGCCAAGAACAGGGGACAGATACGCAGTATTTT.

The V and J genes are TRBV19 and TRBJ2-7; 11 bases are shared with TRBD1. This CDR3 spans 14 amino acids. CDR1 LNHDA and CDR2 SQIVND come from the germline V gene (reference sequence). V trimming: 6 bases; J trimming: 4 bases; junction bases outside the gene matches: 5. In nucleotides, the CDR3 is TGTGCCAGTAGCCGGGGACAGGGGGTTTACGAGCAGTACTTC. This encodes CASSRGQGVYEQYF.

This clone was detected once. Other DNA sequences within the sample encode an identical CDR3. This chain uses TRBV5-6 with TRBJ1-5, with no clear D. The CDR3 spans 14 residues. Germline lookup yields CDR1 SGHDT and CDR2 YYEEEE. The germline V and J ends were trimmed by 2 bases and 0 bases, with 6 bases remaining between them. This CDR3 is CASSFSDSNQPQHF. In DNA form, the CDR3 reads TGTGCCAGCAGCTTTTCAGATAGCAATCAGCCCCAGCATTTT.

This clone has more than one count but fewer than ten. The chain recombines TRBV7-8 with TRBJ1-2; D might be TRBD1 (6 bases). CDR3 length: 14 amino acids. Trimming took off 5 bases at V and 4 bases at J, with 14 bases between the two ends. Per germline, CDR1 SGHVS and CDR2 FQNEAQ. This chain's CDR3 is CASSRGGRGYGYTF. CDR3 nucleotide sequence: TGTGCCAGCAGCCGCGGGGGCAGGGGCTATGGCTACACCTTC. The full variable domain, rest sourced from reference TRBV7-8 and TRBJ1-2, is GAGVSQSPRYKVAKRGQDVALRCDPISGHVSLFWYQQALGQGPEFLTYFQNEAQLDKSGLPSDRFFAERPEGSVSTLKIQRTQQEDSAVYLCASSRGGRGYGYTFGSGTRLTVV.

This clone was found once. This rearrangement joins TRBV18 to TRBJ2-7; 7 bases are shared with TRBD1. The CDR3 is 15 amino acids. Losses at the gene ends were 1 base for V and 2 bases for J; bases not matched to a gene: 5. Looked up from germline, CDR1 is KGHSH and CDR2 is LQKENI. CDR3 residues: CASSPRRDRTYEQYF. The DNA of the CDR3 is TGTGCCAGCTCACCACGCCGGGACAGAACCTACGAGCAGTACTTC.

In this sample, this clone turned up a few times. The chain is built from TRBV4-1 and TRBJ2-6; a possible D gene is TRBD2 (5 bases). With 8 bases removed from V and 4 bases from J, the gap between germline ends came to 21 bases. CDR1 and CDR2 from the germline V gene are MGHRA and YSYEKL. This CDR3 spans 17 amino acids. The CDR3 sequence: CASRINPSGNGANVLTF. DNA of the CDR3: TGCGCCAGCCGTATCAACCCGTCGGGGAACGGGGCCAACGTCCTGACTTTC.

The rearrangement joins TRBV19 to TRBJ1-1; the D gene is possibly TRBD1 (5 bases). In germline, CDR1 is LNHDA, CDR2 SQIVND (reference sequence). V lost 4 bases to trimming and J lost 1 base, with 13 bases between them. CDR3 length: 15 residues. CDR3 sequence reads: CASSTYRSPNTEAFF. The CDR3 nucleotides are TGTGCCAGTAGTACCTACAGGAGCCCGAACACTGAAGCTTTCTTT. Variable domain in full (rest from reference TRBV19 and TRBJ1-1): DGGITQSPKYLFRKEGQNVTLSCEQNLNHDAMYWYRQDPGQGLRLIYYSQIVNDFQKGDIAEGYSVSREKKESFPLTVTSAQKNPTAFYLCASSTYRSPNTEAFFGQGTRLTVV.

V is TRBV5-1 and J is TRBJ2-1; 7 bases are a match to TRBD2. The germline V gene has CDR1 SGHRS and CDR2 YFSETQ. This CDR3 region has 16 residues. V lost 5 bases to trimming and J lost 0 bases; unmatched junction nucleotides: 8. The CDR3 loop reads CASSIGGRSSYNEQFF. CDR3 sequence (DNA): TGCGCCAGCAGTATCGGGGGGAGGAGCTCCTACAATGAGCAGTTCTTC.

The chain uses TRBV19 and TRBJ2-7, with D unclear. The germline gives CDR1 LNHDA, CDR2 SQIVND (reference sequence). CDR3 length equals 14 residues. The V and J ends lost 3 bases and 0 bases respectively, with 9 bases between them. The CDR3 DNA reads TGTGCCAGTAGTATTAGCAGTTACTCCTACGAGCAGTACTTC. Translation: CASSISSYSYEQYF.

The chain joins TRBV5-4 to TRBJ2-7, with TRBD2 identical over 9 bases. There are 14 residues in the CDR3. In germline, CDR1 is SGHNT, CDR2 YYREEE (reference sequence). V dropped 3 bases and J dropped 10; count of bases not matched to a gene: 11. Written as DNA, the CDR3 is TGTGCCAGCAGCTCCTCGGGACTAGCCCGTGATCAGTACTTC. This gives the protein CASSSSGLARDQYF.

To note about this clone: One junction end disagrees with the germline gene, perhaps due to a read error. The V call is TRBV15, the J call TRBJ1-2, with 10 nucleotides matching TRBD1. CDR3 length: 15 amino acids. Germline V lookup: CDR1 LNHNV, CDR2 YYDKDF (reference sequence). This chain's CDR3 is CATTRDRGGDYGYTF. The CDR3 coding sequence is TGTGCCACTACCCGGGACAGGGGAGGCGACTACGGCTACACCTTC.

The chain is built from TRBV7-9 and TRBJ1-2; tentatively, D is TRBD1 (6 bases). The germline CDR1 and CDR2 sequences are SEHNR and FQNEAQ (reference sequence). Deletions cut 5 bases from V and 8 bases from J, with 12 bases between. The CDR3 sequence is 12 residues long. The DNA for the CDR3 is TGTGCCAGCAGCCTACAGGGATACGGCTACACCTTC. Its protein product is CASSLQGYGYTF.

The rearrangement joins TRBV13 to TRBJ1-2; possible D gene TRBD1, 6 bases. Trimming took 0 bases from V and 4 from J, leaving 15 bases between them. Germline V CDR1 and CDR2: PRHDT, FYEKMQ (reference sequence). The CDR3 covers 16 residues. The CDR3 region has the DNA TGTGCCAGCAGCTTAGGGACGGGACATACCGGCTATGGCTACACCTTC. Protein: CASSLGTGHTGYGYTF.

V is TRBV5-1 and J is TRBJ1-1; 9 positions match TRBD1. The CDR3 has 15 amino acids. The V gene end was trimmed by 4 bases and the J gene end by 5 bases; junction bases not matched to a gene: 9. The germline V gene encodes CDR1 SGHRS and CDR2 YFSETQ. In nucleotides, the CDR3 is TGCGCCAGCAGCCTGGCCGGGACAGGGAGTACTGAAGCTTTCTTT. Its protein is CASSLAGTGSTEAFF. The full variable domain, in which reference TRBV5-1 and TRBJ1-1 provide the parts outside the CDR3, is KAGVTQTPRYLIKTRGQQVTLSCSPISGHRSVSWYQQTPGQGLQFLFEYFSETQRNKGNFPGRFSGRQFSNSRSEMNVSTLELGDSALYLCASSLAGTGSTEAFFGQGTRLTVV.

V usage is TRBV10-2 and J usage is TRBJ1-1; D is possibly TRBD1 (5 bases). Germline CDR1 WSHSY, CDR2 SAAADI. This CDR3 contains 17 residues. Trimming pared 5 bases from V and 2 bases from J, leaving 21 bases between. CDR3 protein: CASSWSGDGPLNTEAFF. For the CDR3, the DNA is TGCGCCAGCAGTTGGTCGGGGGACGGTCCTCTAAACACTGAAGCTTTCTTT.

The chain recombines TRBV18 with TRBJ2-7; D remains ambiguous. This CDR3 is built from 13 residues. The germline V and J ends were trimmed by 3 bases and 4 bases, with 10 bases remaining between them. Germline CDR1 is KGHSH and CDR2 is LQKENI. This CDR3 is CASSPASEYEQYF. CDR3 nucleotide sequence: TGTGCCAGCTCACCCGCAAGCGAATACGAGCAGTACTTC.

This clone was picked up one time. V is TRBV4-1 and J is TRBJ2-7; 10 bases are a match to TRBD1. J lost 2 bases, V lost 0 bases, and 7 bases had no gene match. The CDR3 loop spans 17 amino acids. Germline CDR1 reads MGHRA; CDR2 reads YSYEKL. CDR3 DNA sequence: TGCGCCAGCAGCCAAGATGCCCCGGACAGGGGGGCCTACGAGCAGTACTTC. Amino acid sequence: CASSQDAPDRGAYEQYF.

V is TRBV19 and J is TRBJ1-1; a possible D gene is TRBD1 (6 bases). The CDR3 contains 13 residues. V lost 5 bases, J lost 5 bases, and 12 bases lay in between. Germline CDR1 is LNHDA and CDR2 is SQIVND (reference sequence). The CDR3 is CASSEQGRTEAFF. CDR3 DNA sequence: TGTGCCAGTAGTGAGCAGGGGAGAACTGAAGCTTTCTTT.

V gene TRBV9 combines with J gene TRBJ1-2; TRBD1 agrees at 9 bases. Per germline, CDR1 SGDLS and CDR2 YYNGEE. CDR3 length: 14 amino acids. Trimming took 1 base from V and 8 from J; bases not matched to a gene: 6. In DNA, the CDR3 is TGTGCCAGCAGCGTACGGACAGGGGATGAGGGCTACACCTTC. Its translation: CASSVRTGDEGYTF.

The rearrangement uses TRBV6-4 and TRBJ2-1, with a possible D match to TRBD1 (5 bases). Germline lookup yields CDR1 MRHNA and CDR2 SNTAGT. The CDR3 has 13 amino acids. Deletions cut 2 bases from V and 5 bases from J, with 7 bases between. Here the CDR3 reads CASSDRGNNEQFF. CDR3 nucleotide sequence: TGTGCCAGCAGTGACAGGGGTAACAATGAGCAGTTCTTC.

The J gene is TRBJ1-5, the V gene TRBV6-1; D remains unclear. V was clipped by 2 bases and J by 0 bases, with 8 bases between them. The CDR3 consists of 15 residues. Germline V lookup: CDR1 MNHNS, CDR2 SASEGT. CDR3 protein: CASSESYNSNQPQHF. Written as DNA, the CDR3 is TGTGCCAGCAGTGAATCATACAATAGCAATCAGCCCCAGCATTTT.

The rearrangement joins TRBV7-2 to TRBJ1-1; no firm D call. The CDR3 runs to 13 residues. The germline CDR1 and CDR2 sequences are SGHTA and FQGNSA. Trimming took off 1 base at V and 7 bases at J, with 10 bases between the two ends. The CDR3 bases are TGTGCCAGCAGCTTAGAAGTGGCGGTTGAAGCTTTCTTT. Its protein is CASSLEVAVEAFF. The full variable domain, with the rest looked up from reference TRBV7-2 and TRBJ1-1, is GAGVSQSPSNKVTEKGKDVELRCDPISGHTALYWYRQSLGQGLEFLIYFQGNSAPDKSGLPSDRFSAERTGGSVSTLTIQRTQQEDSAVYLCASSLEVAVEAFFGQGTRLTVV.

This clone was detected a few times. The J gene is TRBJ2-7, the V gene TRBV11-2, with D perhaps TRBD1 (7 bases). Trimming left V 6 bases short and J 1 base short, with 16 bases between. The germline V gene has CDR1 SGHAT and CDR2 FQNNGV. This CDR3 comprises 15 residues. CDR3 residues: CASRDYRDSSYEQYF. The CDR3 DNA reads TGTGCCAGCAGGGACTACCGGGACAGTTCCTACGAGCAGTACTTC.

The sample holds a few counts of this clone. The rearrangement links TRBV6-5 to TRBJ1-2; D possibly corresponds to TRBD1 (5 bases). Germline lookup yields CDR1 MNHEY and CDR2 SVGAGI. CDR3 size: 15 residues. V lost 5 bases, J lost 2 bases, and 15 bases lay in between. This CDR3 is CASSTDRGFNYGYTF. The CDR3 nucleotides are TGTGCCAGCAGTACCGACAGAGGATTCAACTATGGCTACACCTTC.

This clone was seen a few times. The chain couples TRBV30 to TRBJ1-5; 10 bases fit TRBD1. This CDR3 region has 15 residues. Germline CDR1 and CDR2: GTSNPN and SVGIG (reference sequence). The junction had 3 bases not matched to a gene; V was cut back by 0 bases and J by 4 bases. In DNA form, the CDR3 reads TGTGCCTGGAGTGTACAGGACAGGGGGAATCAGCCCCAGCATTTT. This codes for CAWSVQDRGNQPQHF.

The V call is TRBV19, the J call TRBJ1-1, with D unclear. Germline CDR1 is LNHDA and CDR2 is SQIVND (reference sequence). V was shortened by 5 bases and J by 0 bases, with 7 bases between the two germline ends. The CDR3 runs 13 residues. The CDR3: CASSDGLNTEAFF. The CDR3 DNA reads TGTGCCAGTAGTGACGGGTTGAACACTGAAGCTTTCTTT.

The CDR3 nucleotides are TGTGCCAGCAGCCAGAGGGTCTCTGGAAACACCATATATTTT. Its protein product is CASSQRVSGNTIYF. The rearrangement joins TRBV7-2 to TRBJ1-3; the D is unclear. This CDR3 spans 14 amino acids. V was cut by 5 bases and J by 0 bases, with 8 bases left in between. Germline V CDR1 and CDR2: SGHTA, FQGNSA.

The V and J genes are TRBV18 and TRBJ1-1; 12 bases align to TRBD1. Trimming at V came to 4 bases and at J to 2 bases, leaving 2 bases not matched to a gene. There are 15 residues in the CDR3. From germline, CDR1 is KGHSH and CDR2 LQKENI. The CDR3 loop is CASSLGQGANTEAFF. CDR3 bases: TGTGCCAGCTCACTGGGACAGGGGGCAAACACTGAAGCTTTCTTT.

The V call is TRBV10-3, the J call TRBJ2-7, with 12 bases fitting TRBD2. The J segment lost 3 bases and the V segment lost 10 bases, leaving 7 bases of the junction unmatched. The CDR3 is 14 amino acids. Germline V gene lookup returns CDR1 ENHRY and CDR2 SYGVKD. CDR3 sequence: CATLPSGRDYEQYF. CDR3 DNA sequence: TGTGCCACCCTTCCTAGCGGGAGGGACTACGAGCAGTACTTC.

A single count supports this clone. The genes are TRBV19 and TRBJ2-4; 8 bases are a match to TRBD2. The V gene end was trimmed by 3 bases and the J gene end by 6 bases; junction bases not matched to a gene: 4. Germline CDR1 reads LNHDA; CDR2 reads SQIVND (reference sequence). The CDR3 contains 14 residues. The CDR3 coding sequence is TGTGCCAGTAGTATGGGCGGGGGGCTAAACATTCAGTACTTC. This codes for CASSMGGGLNIQYF. Using reference TRBV19 and TRBJ2-4 for the parts outside the CDR3, the full variable domain is DGGITQSPKYLFRKEGQNVTLSCEQNLNHDAMYWYRQDPGQGLRLIYYSQIVNDFQKGDIAEGYSVSREKKESFPLTVTSAQKNPTAFYLCASSMGGGLNIQYFGAGTRLSVL.

The chain combines TRBV27 with TRBJ2-7; the match to TRBD2 covers 13 bases. The germline gives CDR1 MNHEY, CDR2 SMNVEV (reference sequence). The V segment lost 6 bases and the J segment 3 bases; nucleotides outside the gene matches: 5. This CDR3 has 15 residues. In nucleotides, the CDR3 is TGTGCCAGCAGCCTAGGGACTAGCGGGGACTACGAGCAGTACTTC. It translates to CASSLGTSGDYEQYF.